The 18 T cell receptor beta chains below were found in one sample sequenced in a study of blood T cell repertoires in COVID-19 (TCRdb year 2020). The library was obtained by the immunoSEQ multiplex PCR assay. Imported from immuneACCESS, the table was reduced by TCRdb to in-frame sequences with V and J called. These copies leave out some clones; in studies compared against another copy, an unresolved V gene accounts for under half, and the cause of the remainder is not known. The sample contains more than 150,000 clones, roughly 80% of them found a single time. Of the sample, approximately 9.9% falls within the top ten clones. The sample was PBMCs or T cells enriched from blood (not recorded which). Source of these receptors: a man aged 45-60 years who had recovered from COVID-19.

The CDR3 DNA sequence: TGTGCCAGTAGTATGCGGGGCACCGGGGAGCTGTTTTTT. Translating gives CASSMRGTGELFF. The V and J genes are TRBV19 and TRBJ2-2; weak D call: TRBD2 (6 bases). The V gene's germline CDR1 is LNHDA and CDR2 SQIVND (reference sequence). CDR3 size: 13 residues. V lost 3 bases to trimming and J lost 4 bases, with 6 bases between them.

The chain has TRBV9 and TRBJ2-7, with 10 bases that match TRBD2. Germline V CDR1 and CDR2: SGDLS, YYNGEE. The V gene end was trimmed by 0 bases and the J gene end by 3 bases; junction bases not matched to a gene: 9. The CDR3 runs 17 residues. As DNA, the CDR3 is TGTGCCAGCAGCGTAGGGGTTAGCGGGGGGATCCACTACGAGCAGTACTTC. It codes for CASSVGVSGGIHYEQYF.

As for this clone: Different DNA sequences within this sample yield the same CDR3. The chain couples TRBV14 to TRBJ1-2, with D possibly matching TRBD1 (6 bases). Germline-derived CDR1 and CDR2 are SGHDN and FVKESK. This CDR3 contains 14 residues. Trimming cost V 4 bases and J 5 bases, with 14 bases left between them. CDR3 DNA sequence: TGTGCCAGCAGCCGGGACACCAAGGGGTATGGCTACACCTTC. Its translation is CASSRDTKGYGYTF.

In nucleotides, the CDR3 is TGTGCCAGCAGACTAAAGACAGGGTGGATCGGGGAGCTGTTTTTT. Its translation: CASRLKTGWIGELFF. This chain joins TRBV6-6 and TRBJ2-2; TRBD1 aligns across 7 bases. CDR3 size: 15 residues. V lost 6 bases, J lost 7 bases, and 11 bases stayed unmatched. Germline V gives CDR1 MNHNY, CDR2 SVGAGI (reference sequence).

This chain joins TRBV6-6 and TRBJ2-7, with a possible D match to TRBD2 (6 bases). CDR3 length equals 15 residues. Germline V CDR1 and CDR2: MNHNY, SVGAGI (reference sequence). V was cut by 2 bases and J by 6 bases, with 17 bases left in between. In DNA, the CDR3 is TGTGCCAGCAGTTACCCACTACGCGGGGTTGGCGAGCAGTACTTC. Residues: CASSYPLRGVGEQYF.

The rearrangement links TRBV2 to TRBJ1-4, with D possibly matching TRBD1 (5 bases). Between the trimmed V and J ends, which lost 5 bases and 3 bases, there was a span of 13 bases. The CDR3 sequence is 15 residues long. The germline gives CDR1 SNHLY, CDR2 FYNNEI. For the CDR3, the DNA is TGTGCCAGCAGTACCGTCAGGGCTGCTAATGAAAAACTGTTTTTT. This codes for CASSTVRAANEKLFF.

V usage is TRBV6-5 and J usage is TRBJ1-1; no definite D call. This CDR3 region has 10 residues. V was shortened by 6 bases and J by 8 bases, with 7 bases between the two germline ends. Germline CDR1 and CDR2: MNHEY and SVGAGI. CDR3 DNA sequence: TGTGCCAGCAGACGGGGAGAAGCTTTCTTT. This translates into CASRRGEAFF.

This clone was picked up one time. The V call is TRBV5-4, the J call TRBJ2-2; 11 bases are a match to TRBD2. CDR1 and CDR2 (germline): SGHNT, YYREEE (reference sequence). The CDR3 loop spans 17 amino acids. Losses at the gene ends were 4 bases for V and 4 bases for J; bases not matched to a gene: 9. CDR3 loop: CASSPGTSGVSTGELFF. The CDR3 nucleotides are TGTGCCAGCAGCCCCGGGACTAGCGGAGTCTCCACCGGGGAGCTGTTTTTT.

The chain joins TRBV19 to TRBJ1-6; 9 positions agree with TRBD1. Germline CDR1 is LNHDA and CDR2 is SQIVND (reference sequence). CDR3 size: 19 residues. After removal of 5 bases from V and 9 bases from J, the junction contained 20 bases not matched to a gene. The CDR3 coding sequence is TGTGCCAGTAGTCCACAGGGGGCAGGGGTAAAAAGTAGCGTTTCACCCCTCCACTTT. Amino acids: CASSPQGAGVKSSVSPLHF.

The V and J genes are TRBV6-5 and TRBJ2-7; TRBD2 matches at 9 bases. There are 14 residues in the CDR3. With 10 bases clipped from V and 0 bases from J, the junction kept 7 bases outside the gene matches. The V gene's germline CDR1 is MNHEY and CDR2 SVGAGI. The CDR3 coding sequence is TGTGCCACGGTCCAGACTAGCGGCTCCTACGAGCAGTACTTC. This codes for CATVQTSGSYEQYF.

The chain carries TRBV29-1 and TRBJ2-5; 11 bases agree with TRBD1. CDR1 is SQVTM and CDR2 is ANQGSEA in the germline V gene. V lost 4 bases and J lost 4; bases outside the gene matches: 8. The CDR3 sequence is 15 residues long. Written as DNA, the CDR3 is TGCAGCGTTGGAGGGGGACAGGGGGGTTTAGAGACCCAGTACTTC. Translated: CSVGGGQGGLETQYF.

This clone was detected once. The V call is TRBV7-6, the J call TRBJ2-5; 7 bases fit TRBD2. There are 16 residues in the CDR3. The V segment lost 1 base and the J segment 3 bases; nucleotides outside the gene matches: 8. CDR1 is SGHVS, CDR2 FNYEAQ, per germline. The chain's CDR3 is CASSLGPRTSKETQYF. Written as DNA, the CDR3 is TGTGCCAGCAGCTTAGGCCCGCGGACTAGTAAAGAGACCCAGTACTTC.

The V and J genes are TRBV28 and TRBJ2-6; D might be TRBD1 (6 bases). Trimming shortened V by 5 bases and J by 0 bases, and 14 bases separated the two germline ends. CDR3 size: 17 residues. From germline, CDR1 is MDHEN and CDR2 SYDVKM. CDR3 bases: TGTGCCAGCAGTGCCCTAAGGGGGATCTCTGGGGCCAACGTCCTGACTTTC. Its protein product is CASSALRGISGANVLTF.

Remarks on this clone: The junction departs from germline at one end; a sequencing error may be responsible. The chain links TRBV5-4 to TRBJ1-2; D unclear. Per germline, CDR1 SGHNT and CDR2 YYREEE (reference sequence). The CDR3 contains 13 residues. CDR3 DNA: TGTGCCAGCAGCTTGCCGGGATCCTCCCAGGAGGCCTTC. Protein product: CASSLPGSSQEAF.

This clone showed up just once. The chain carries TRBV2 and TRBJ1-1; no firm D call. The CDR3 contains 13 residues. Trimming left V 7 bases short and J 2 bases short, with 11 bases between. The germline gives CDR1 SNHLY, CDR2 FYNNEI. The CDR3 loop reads CASTWRQNTEAFF. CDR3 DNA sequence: TGTGCCAGCACATGGCGGCAAAACACTGAAGCTTTCTTT.

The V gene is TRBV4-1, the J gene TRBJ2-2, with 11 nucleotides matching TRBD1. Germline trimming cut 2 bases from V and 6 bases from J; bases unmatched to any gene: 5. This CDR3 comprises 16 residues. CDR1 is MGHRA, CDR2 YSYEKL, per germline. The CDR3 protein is CASSQTPGQGAGELFF. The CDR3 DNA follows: TGCGCCAGCAGCCAAACGCCGGGACAGGGGGCCGGGGAGCTGTTTTTT.

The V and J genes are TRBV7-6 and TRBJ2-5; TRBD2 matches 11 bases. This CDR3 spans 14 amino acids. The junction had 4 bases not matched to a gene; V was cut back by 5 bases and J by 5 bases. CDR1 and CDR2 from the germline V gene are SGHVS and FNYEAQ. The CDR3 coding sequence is TGTGCCAGCAGCGTACTAGCGGGGGACGAGACCCAGTACTTC. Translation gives CASSVLAGDETQYF. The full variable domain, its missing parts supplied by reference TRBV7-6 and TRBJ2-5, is GAGVSQSPRYKVTKRGQDVALRCDPISGHVSLYWYRQALGQGPEFLTYFNYEAQQDKSGLPNDRFSAERPEGSISTLTIQRTEQRDSAMYRCASSVLAGDETQYFGPGTRLLVL.

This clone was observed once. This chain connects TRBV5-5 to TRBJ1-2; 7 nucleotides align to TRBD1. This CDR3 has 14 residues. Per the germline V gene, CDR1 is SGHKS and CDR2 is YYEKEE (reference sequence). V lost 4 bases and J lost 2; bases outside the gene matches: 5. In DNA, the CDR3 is TGTGCCAGCAGCGCTCGGACAGGAAACTATGGCTACACCTTC. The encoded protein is CASSARTGNYGYTF.